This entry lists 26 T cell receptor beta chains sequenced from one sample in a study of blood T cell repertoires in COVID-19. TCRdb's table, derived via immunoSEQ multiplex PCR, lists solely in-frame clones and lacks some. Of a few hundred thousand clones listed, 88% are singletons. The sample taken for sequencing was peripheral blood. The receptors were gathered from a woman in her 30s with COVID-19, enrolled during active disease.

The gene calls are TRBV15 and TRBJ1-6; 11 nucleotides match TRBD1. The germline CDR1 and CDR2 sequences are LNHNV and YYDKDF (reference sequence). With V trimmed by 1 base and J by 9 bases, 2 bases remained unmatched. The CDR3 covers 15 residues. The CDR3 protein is CATSRAGTGGSPLHF. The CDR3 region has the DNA TGTGCCACCAGCAGAGCCGGGACAGGGGGTTCACCCCTCCACTTT.

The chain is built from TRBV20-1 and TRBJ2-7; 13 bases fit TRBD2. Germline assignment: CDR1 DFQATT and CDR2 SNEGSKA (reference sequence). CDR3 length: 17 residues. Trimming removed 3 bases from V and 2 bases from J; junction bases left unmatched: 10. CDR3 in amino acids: CSASTPELAGGTYEQYF. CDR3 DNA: TGCAGTGCTAGTACCCCCGAACTAGCGGGAGGGACCTACGAGCAGTACTTC.

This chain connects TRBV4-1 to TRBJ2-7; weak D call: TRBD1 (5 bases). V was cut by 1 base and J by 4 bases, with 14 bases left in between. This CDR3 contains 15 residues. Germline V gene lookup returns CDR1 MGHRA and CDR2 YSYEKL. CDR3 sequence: CASSQGWRTQYEQYF. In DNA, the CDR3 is TGCGCCAGCAGCCAAGGATGGCGGACACAGTACGAGCAGTACTTC.

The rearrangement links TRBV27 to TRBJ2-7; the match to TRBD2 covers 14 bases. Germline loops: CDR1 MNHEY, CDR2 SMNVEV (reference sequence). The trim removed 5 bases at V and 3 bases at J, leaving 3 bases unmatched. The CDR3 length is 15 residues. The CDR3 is CASSRLAGGFYEQYF. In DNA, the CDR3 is TGTGCCAGCAGTCGACTAGCGGGAGGGTTCTACGAGCAGTACTTC.

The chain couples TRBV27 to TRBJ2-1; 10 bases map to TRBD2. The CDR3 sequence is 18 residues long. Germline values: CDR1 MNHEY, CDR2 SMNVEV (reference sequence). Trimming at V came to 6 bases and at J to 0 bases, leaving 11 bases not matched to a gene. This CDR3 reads CASSEGTSEKSSYNEQFF. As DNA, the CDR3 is TGTGCCAGCAGCGAGGGGACTAGCGAGAAGAGCTCCTACAATGAGCAGTTCTTC.

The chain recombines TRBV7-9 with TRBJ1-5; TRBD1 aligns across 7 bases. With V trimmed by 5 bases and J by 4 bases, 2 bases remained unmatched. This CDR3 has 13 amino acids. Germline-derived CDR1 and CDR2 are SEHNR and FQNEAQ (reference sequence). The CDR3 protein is CASSTGVNQPQHF. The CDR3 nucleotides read TGTGCCAGCAGCACAGGGGTAAATCAGCCCCAGCATTTT. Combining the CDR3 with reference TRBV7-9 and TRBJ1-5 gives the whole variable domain DTGVSQNPRHKITKRGQNVTFRCDPISEHNRLYWYRQTLGQGPEFLTYFQNEAQLEKSRLLSDRFSAERPKGSFSTLEIQRTEQGDSAMYLCASSTGVNQPQHFGDGTRLSIL.

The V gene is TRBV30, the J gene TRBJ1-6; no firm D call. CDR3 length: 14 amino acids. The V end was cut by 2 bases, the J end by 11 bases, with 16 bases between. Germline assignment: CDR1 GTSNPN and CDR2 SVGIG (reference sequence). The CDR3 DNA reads TGTGCCTGGAGTACCACCCCGACACCTCCACCCCTCCACTTT. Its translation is CAWSTTPTPPPLHF.

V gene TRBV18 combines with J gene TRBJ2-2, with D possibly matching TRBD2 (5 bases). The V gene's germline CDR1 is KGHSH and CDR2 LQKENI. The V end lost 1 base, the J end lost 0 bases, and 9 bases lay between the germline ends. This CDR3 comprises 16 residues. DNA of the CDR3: TGTGCCAGCTCACCACTAGCGCACGCGAACACCGGGGAGCTGTTTTTT. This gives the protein CASSPLAHANTGELFF.

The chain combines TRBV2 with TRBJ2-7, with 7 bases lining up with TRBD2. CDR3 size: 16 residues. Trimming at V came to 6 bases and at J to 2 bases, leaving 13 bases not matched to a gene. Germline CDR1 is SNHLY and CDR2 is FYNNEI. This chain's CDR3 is CASSVNAGEGTYEQYF. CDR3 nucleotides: TGTGCCAGCAGCGTAAATGCGGGAGAGGGGACCTACGAGCAGTACTTC.

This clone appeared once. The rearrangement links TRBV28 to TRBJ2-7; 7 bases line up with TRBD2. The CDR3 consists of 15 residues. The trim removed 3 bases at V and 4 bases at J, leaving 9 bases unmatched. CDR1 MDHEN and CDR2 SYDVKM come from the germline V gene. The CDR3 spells CASSLASGPSYEQYF. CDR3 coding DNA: TGTGCCAGCAGTTTGGCTAGCGGACCTTCGTACGAGCAGTACTTC.

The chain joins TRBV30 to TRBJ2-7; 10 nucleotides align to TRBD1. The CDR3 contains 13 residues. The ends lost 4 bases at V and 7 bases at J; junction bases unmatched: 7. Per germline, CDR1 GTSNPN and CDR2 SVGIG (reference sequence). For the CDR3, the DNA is TGTGCCTGGACACGGGACAGGGGAGGGGAGCAGTACTTC. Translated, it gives CAWTRDRGGEQYF.

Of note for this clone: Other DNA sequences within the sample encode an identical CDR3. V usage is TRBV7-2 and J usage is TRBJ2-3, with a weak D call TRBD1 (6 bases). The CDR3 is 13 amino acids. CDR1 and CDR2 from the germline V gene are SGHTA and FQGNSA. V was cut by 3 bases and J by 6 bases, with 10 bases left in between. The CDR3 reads CASSLGARDTQYF. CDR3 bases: TGTGCCAGCAGCTTGGGGGCAAGGGATACGCAGTATTTT.

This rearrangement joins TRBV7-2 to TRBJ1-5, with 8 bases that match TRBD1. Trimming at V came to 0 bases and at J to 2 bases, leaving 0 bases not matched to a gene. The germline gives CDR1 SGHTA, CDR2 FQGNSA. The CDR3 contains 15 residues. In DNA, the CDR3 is TGTGCCAGCAGCTTAGCGACAGGGGGCAATCAGCCCCAGCATTTT. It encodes CASSLATGGNQPQHF.

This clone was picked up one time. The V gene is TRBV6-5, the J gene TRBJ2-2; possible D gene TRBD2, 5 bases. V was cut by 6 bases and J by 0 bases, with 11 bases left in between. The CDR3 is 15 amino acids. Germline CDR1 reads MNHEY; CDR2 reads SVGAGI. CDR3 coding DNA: TGTGCCAGCAGCCCCCGGGGTACGAACACCGGGGAGCTGTTTTTT. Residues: CASSPRGTNTGELFF.

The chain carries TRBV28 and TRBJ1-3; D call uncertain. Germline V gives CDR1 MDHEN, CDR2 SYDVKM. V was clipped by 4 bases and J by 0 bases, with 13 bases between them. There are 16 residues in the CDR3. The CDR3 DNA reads TGTGCCAGCAGTTCCGCCGGCCAGGCCTCTGGAAACACCATATATTTT. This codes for CASSSAGQASGNTIYF.

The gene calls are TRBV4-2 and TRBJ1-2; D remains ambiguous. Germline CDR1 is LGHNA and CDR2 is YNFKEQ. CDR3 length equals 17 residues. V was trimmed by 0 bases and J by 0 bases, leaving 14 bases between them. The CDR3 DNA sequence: TGTGCCAGCAGCCAAGAACGAAGACTCCCGGCTAACTATGGCTACACCTTC. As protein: CASSQERRLPANYGYTF.

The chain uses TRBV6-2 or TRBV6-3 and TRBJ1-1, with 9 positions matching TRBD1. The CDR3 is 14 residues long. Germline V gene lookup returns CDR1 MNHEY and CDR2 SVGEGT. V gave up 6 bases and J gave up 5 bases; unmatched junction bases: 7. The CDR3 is CASSPQGAPTEAFF. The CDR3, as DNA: TGTGCCAGCAGCCCACAGGGGGCGCCTACTGAAGCTTTCTTT.

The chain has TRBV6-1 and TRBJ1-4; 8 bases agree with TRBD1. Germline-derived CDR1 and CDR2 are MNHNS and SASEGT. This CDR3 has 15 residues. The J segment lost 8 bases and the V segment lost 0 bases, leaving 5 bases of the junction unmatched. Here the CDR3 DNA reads TGTGCCAGCAGTGAAGCCCCGGGACAGGAAGAAAAACTGTTTTTT. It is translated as CASSEAPGQEEKLFF.

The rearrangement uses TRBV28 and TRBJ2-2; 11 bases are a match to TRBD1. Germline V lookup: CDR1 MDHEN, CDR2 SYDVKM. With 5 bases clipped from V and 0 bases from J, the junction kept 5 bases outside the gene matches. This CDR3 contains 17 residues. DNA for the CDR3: TGTGCCAGCAGTCCGTTGGGACAGGGGGCGAACACCGGGGAGCTGTTTTTT. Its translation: CASSPLGQGANTGELFF.

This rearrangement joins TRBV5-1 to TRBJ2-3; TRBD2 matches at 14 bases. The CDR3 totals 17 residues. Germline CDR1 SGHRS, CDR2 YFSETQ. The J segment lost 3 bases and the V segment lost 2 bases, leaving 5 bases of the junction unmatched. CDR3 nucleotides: TGCGCCAGCAGCTTTATGAGACTAGCGGGAGGGACAGATACGCAGTATTTT. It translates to CASSFMRLAGGTDTQYF.

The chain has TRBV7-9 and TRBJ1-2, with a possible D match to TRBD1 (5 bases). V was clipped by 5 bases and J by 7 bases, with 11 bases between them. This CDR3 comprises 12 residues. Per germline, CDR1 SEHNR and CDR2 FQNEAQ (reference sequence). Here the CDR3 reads CASSPQGPGYTF. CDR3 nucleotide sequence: TGTGCCAGCAGCCCCCAGGGTCCTGGCTACACCTTC.

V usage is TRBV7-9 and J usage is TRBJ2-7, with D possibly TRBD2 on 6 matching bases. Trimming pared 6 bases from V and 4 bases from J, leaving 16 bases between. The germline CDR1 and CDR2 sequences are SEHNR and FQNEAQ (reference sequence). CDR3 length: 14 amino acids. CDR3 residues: CASSVPGDPYEQYF. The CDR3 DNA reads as TGTGCCAGCAGTGTTCCGGGAGATCCATACGAGCAGTACTTC. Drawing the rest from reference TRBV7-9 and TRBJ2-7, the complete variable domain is DTGVSQNPRHKITKRGQNVTFRCDPISEHNRLYWYRQTLGQGPEFLTYFQNEAQLEKSRLLSDRFSAERPKGSFSTLEIQRTEQGDSAMYLCASSVPGDPYEQYFGPGTRLTVT.

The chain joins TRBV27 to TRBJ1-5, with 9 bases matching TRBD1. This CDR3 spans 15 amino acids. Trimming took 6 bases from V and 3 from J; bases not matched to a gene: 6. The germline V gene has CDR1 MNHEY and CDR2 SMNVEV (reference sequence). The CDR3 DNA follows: TGTGCCAGCAGGGACAGGGGAGCTGTCAATCAGCCCCAGCATTTT. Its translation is CASRDRGAVNQPQHF.

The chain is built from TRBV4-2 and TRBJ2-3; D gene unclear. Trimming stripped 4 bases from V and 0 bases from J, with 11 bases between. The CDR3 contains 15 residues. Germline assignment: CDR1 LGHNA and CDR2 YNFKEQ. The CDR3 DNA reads TGTGCCAGCAGCCGCTGGTCGAGTAGCACAGATACGCAGTATTTT. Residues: CASSRWSSSTDTQYF.

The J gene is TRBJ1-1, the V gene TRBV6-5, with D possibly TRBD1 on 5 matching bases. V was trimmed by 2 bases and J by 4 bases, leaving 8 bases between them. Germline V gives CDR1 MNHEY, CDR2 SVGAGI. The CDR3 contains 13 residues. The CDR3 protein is CASSYAGRTEAFF. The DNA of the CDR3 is TGTGCCAGCAGTTACGCAGGGCGCACTGAAGCTTTCTTT.

DNA for the CDR3: TGTGCCAGCAGTTCATCTATTACTTCTTACGAGCAGTACTTC. It specifies CASSSSITSYEQYF. J is TRBJ2-7 and V is TRBV7-9; D is uncertain. Trimming left V 6 bases short and J 4 bases short, with 16 bases between. Germline V gene lookup returns CDR1 SEHNR and CDR2 FQNEAQ (reference sequence). The CDR3 consists of 14 residues.